The 32 T cell receptor beta chains below come from one sample, sequenced in a study of human T cells and chemical hapten exposure. MiXCR, run by TCRdb on the RACE reads, gives a single entry per CDR3 protein. The data contain tens of thousands of distinct CDR3 sequences, around 3% of them seen just once; the ten biggest clones take up 6.5% to 8%. Described time point: patch test 2, 6 weeks after DPC sensitization. Treatment specified: therapeutic diphenylcyclopropenone sensitization with weekly scalp DPC. Sample: whole blood, taken in connection with sensitization to the hapten diphenylcyclopropenone (DPC). Every receptor here comes from a man aged 40-49 years with alopecia areata. Some clones in this sample may be carry-over from other donors' samples.

This clonotype was seen more than once but under ten times. The genes are TRBV20-1 and TRBJ2-7; 15 positions match TRBD2. This CDR3 is built from 13 residues. Germline trimming cut 6 bases from V and 6 bases from J; bases unmatched to any gene: 3. Germline CDR1 and CDR2: DFQATT and SNEGSKA (reference sequence). The CDR3 is CSAQGLAGGEQYF. CDR3 nucleotide sequence: TGCAGTGCCCAGGGACTAGCGGGAGGCGAGCAGTACTTC.

By frequency in the sample, this clonotype is medium-sized. V is TRBV20-1 and J is TRBJ2-7, with D maybe TRBD2 (6 bases). CDR1 is DFQATT and CDR2 is SNEGSKA in the germline V gene (reference sequence). The V end was cut by 0 bases, the J end by 13 bases, with 19 bases between. The CDR3 totals 13 residues. CDR3 loop: CSARDGNSGDFYF. DNA for the CDR3: TGCAGTGCTAGAGACGGCAATAGCGGAGATTTTTACTTC.

The table lists this clonotype with a few counts. J is TRBJ2-1 and V is TRBV6-2 or TRBV6-3, with 7 bases matching TRBD2. The ends lost 8 bases at V and 9 bases at J; junction bases unmatched: 7. This CDR3 has 12 residues. Germline-derived CDR1 and CDR2 are MNHEY and SVGEGT. The CDR3 spells CASRTTSPEQFF. The CDR3 DNA reads TGTGCCAGCCGGACGACTAGCCCTGAGCAGTTCTTC.

This clonotype was counted ten times or more. The CDR3: CASSGTHQETQYF. DNA of the CDR3: TGTGCCAGCAGCGGGACTCACCAAGAGACCCAGTACTTC. This sequence joins TRBV5-4 and TRBJ2-5; D possibly corresponds to TRBD2 (6 bases). The CDR3 is 13 amino acids. The germline V gene encodes CDR1 SGHNT and CDR2 YYREEE (reference sequence). V lost 4 bases and J lost 0, with 7 bases in between. Full variable domain (rest looked up from reference TRBV5-4 and TRBJ2-5): ETGVTQSPTHLIKTRGQQVTLRCSSQSGHNTVSWYQQALGQGPQFIFQYYREEENGRGNFPPRFSGLQFPNYSSELNVNALELDDSALYLCASSGTHQETQYFGPGTRLLVL.

This clonotype was seen ten or more times. The genes are TRBV28 and TRBJ2-7; TRBD2 aligns across 15 bases. Germline CDR1 is MDHEN and CDR2 is SYDVKM. CDR3 length equals 15 residues. The V and J ends lost 4 bases and 6 bases, in that order; junction bases with no gene match: 4. The CDR3 sequence is CASSSGLAGGGEQYF. The CDR3 nucleotides are TGTGCCAGCAGTTCGGGACTAGCGGGAGGCGGCGAGCAGTACTTC.

This chain joins TRBV12-3 or TRBV12-4 and TRBJ2-3, with TRBD2 matching over 8 bases. J lost 1 base, V lost 3 bases, and 3 bases had no gene match. This CDR3 is built from 15 residues. CDR3: CASSFLAGRTDTQYF. Here the CDR3 DNA reads TGTGCCAGCAGTTTTCTAGCGGGCCGCACAGATACGCAGTATTTT.

In its sample, this clonotype was seen many times. V and J are TRBV6-5 and TRBJ2-7; D possibly corresponds to TRBD2 (6 bases). CDR3 length: 14 residues. Trimming removed 6 bases at V and 2 bases at J, with 14 bases between. Germline CDR1 reads MNHEY; CDR2 reads SVGAGI. The chain's CDR3 is CASRTGTPAYEQYF. The CDR3 DNA sequence: TGTGCCAGCAGAACCGGGACTCCAGCCTACGAGCAGTACTTC.

This sequence joins TRBV5-4 and TRBJ1-5; maybe TRBD1 (6 bases). Germline V gene lookup returns CDR1 SGHNT and CDR2 YYREEE (reference sequence). The CDR3 length is 16 residues. Trimming stripped 3 bases from V and 1 base from J, with 14 bases between. This CDR3 reads CASSSQGLGSNQPQHF. The CDR3 DNA reads TGTGCCAGCAGCTCCCAGGGGCTAGGAAGCAATCAGCCCCAGCATTTT. The entire variable domain, with the rest obtained from reference TRBV5-4 and TRBJ1-5, is as follows: ETGVTQSPTHLIKTRGQQVTLRCSSQSGHNTVSWYQQALGQGPQFIFQYYREEENGRGNFPPRFSGLQFPNYSSELNVNALELDDSALYLCASSSQGLGSNQPQHFGDGTRLSIL.

This clonotype occurred many times. The chain couples TRBV12-3 or TRBV12-4 to TRBJ2-5; the D call may be TRBD1 or TRBD2 (6 bases each). The V end was cut by 3 bases, the J end by 3 bases, with 14 bases between. There are 15 residues in the CDR3. DNA of the CDR3: TGTGCCAGCAGTTTTCTTGCGAGGGGGGAAGAGACCCAGTACTTC. This encodes CASSFLARGEETQYF.

This clonotype occurred many times. The gene calls are TRBV7-9 and TRBJ1-4; D not certain. V was clipped by 6 bases and J by 7 bases, with 12 bases between them. The CDR3 covers 13 residues. Germline V gene sequence: CDR1 SEHNR, CDR2 FQNEAQ (reference sequence). The DNA for the CDR3 is TGTGCCAGCAGGCACAGTCGTACTGAAAAACTGTTTTTT. The encoded protein is CASRHSRTEKLFF.

This clonotype was found many times. J is TRBJ1-2 and V is TRBV28, with TRBD1 matching over 9 bases. V was pared by 0 bases and J by 3 bases, with 11 bases of the junction left unmatched. Germline V lookup: CDR1 MDHEN, CDR2 SYDVKM. The CDR3 runs 18 residues. Here the CDR3 DNA reads TGTGCCAGCAGTTTATGGTTTTATTATGGGGACAGGGACTATGGCTACACCTTC. It codes for CASSLWFYYGDRDYGYTF.

At least ten counts were recorded for this clonotype. The chain is built from TRBV20-1 and TRBJ2-3; possibly TRBD2 for D (6 bases). From germline, CDR1 is DFQATT and CDR2 SNEGSKA (reference sequence). Trimming cost V 6 bases and J 0 bases, with 16 bases left between them. This CDR3 region has 15 residues. The CDR3 here is CSARLPSASTDTQYF. CDR3 coding DNA: TGCAGTGCCCGGCTCCCTAGCGCTAGCACAGATACGCAGTATTTT.

This clonotype was observed a handful of times. The chain carries TRBV5-1 and TRBJ2-1; 14 positions match TRBD2. CDR1 is SGHRS and CDR2 is YFSETQ in the germline V gene. J was trimmed by 4 bases and V by 4 bases; bases with no gene match: 16. CDR3 length: 20 residues. The CDR3 coding sequence is TGCGCCAGCAGCCCATCTAGGGGACTAGCGGGAGTCGGATTGTACAATGAGCAGTTCTTC. This translates into CASSPSRGLAGVGLYNEQFF.

This clonotype has at least ten counts. The rearrangement uses TRBV11-2 and TRBJ2-7; D remains ambiguous. Trimming pared 1 base from V and 6 bases from J, leaving 7 bases between. CDR3 length equals 12 residues. In germline, CDR1 is SGHAT, CDR2 FQNNGV. This chain's CDR3 is CASSLGRVEQYF. The CDR3, as DNA: TGTGCCAGCAGCTTAGGAAGGGTCGAGCAGTACTTC.

This clonotype was seen at least ten times. The V and J genes are TRBV7-2 and TRBJ2-5, with TRBD2 identical over 11 bases. The V gene's germline CDR1 is SGHTA and CDR2 FQGNSA. This CDR3 has 17 residues. Losses at the gene ends were 4 bases for V and 4 bases for J; bases not matched to a gene: 11. In nucleotides, the CDR3 is TGTGCCAGCAGCTCCGTAGAGGCTGGACTAGCGGGAGAGACCCAGTACTTC. Protein product: CASSSVEAGLAGETQYF.

This clonotype was recorded many times. V usage is TRBV28 and J usage is TRBJ1-2; TRBD1 matches 8 bases. CDR1 MDHEN and CDR2 SYDVKM come from the germline V gene. This CDR3 has 14 amino acids. Trimming took 6 bases from V and 5 from J; bases not matched to a gene: 8. Here the CDR3 reads CASRTRNRGYGYTF. The CDR3 coding sequence is TGTGCCAGCAGAACGCGGAACAGGGGGTATGGCTACACCTTC.

The table lists this clonotype with a few counts. This chain connects TRBV28 to TRBJ1-1, with D uncertain. This CDR3 is 12 amino acids long. Looked up from germline, CDR1 is MDHEN and CDR2 is SYDVKM. The V gene lost 6 bases and the J gene lost 11 bases, with 16 bases spanning the gap. This CDR3 reads CASSPPVGEAFF. The CDR3 nucleotides read TGTGCCAGCAGCCCTCCCGTCGGGGAGGCTTTCTTT.

The chain uses TRBV18 and TRBJ1-6; D is ambiguous. Germline assignment: CDR1 KGHSH and CDR2 LQKENI. This CDR3 has 15 residues. Trimming shortened V by 3 bases and J by 9 bases, and 15 bases separated the two germline ends. CDR3 residues: CASSPTGEVGSPLHF. Written as DNA, the CDR3 is TGTGCCAGCTCACCGACCGGCGAGGTTGGTTCACCCCTCCACTTT. Complete variable domain (other parts from reference TRBV18 and TRBJ1-6): NAGVMQNPRHLVRRRGQEARLRCSPMKGHSHVYWYRQLPEEGLKFMVYLQKENIIDESGMPKERFSAEFPKEGPSILRIQQVVRGDSAAYFCASSPTGEVGSPLHFGNGTRLTVT.

This clonotype was detected many times. The CDR3 nucleotides are TGCGCCAGCAGCCTGACAAGGGGGGTACAGGGGCGGAGTTACAATGAGCAGTTCTTC. Amino acid sequence: CASSLTRGVQGRSYNEQFF. The chain joins TRBV4-3 to TRBJ2-1; D is perhaps TRBD1 (7 bases). CDR1 LGHNA and CDR2 YSLEER come from the germline V gene. The V gene lost 4 bases and the J gene lost 4 bases, with 26 bases spanning the gap. The CDR3 has 19 residues.

This clonotype was picked up a small number of times. The chain is built from TRBV6-2 or TRBV6-3 and TRBJ2-7, with D tentatively TRBD1 (6 bases). Germline V gene data show CDR1 as MNHEY and CDR2 as SVGEGT. The CDR3 contains 12 residues. V shed 10 bases and J shed 3 bases, with 13 bases lying between them. Here the CDR3 reads CATWDTVYEQYF. The CDR3 DNA sequence: TGTGCCACCTGGGACACGGTCTACGAGCAGTACTTC.

This clonotype came up many times. J is TRBJ2-1 and V is TRBV20-1; 12 bases fit TRBD2. CDR3 length equals 15 residues. Germline trimming cut 3 bases from V and 8 bases from J; bases unmatched to any gene: 8. CDR1 and CDR2 from the germline V gene are DFQATT and SNEGSKA (reference sequence). CDR3 region: CSASTRLAGADEQFF. Written as DNA, the CDR3 is TGCAGTGCTAGTACCAGACTAGCGGGAGCTGATGAGCAGTTCTTC.

This clonotype was observed at least ten times. The chain combines TRBV30 with TRBJ2-1; unclear D gene. From germline, CDR1 is GTSNPN and CDR2 SVGIG (reference sequence). The CDR3 extends over 11 amino acids. Trimming took 1 base from V and 5 from J, leaving 3 bases between them. CDR3 protein: CAWSDNNEQFF. The CDR3 DNA follows: TGTGCCTGGAGTGATAACAATGAGCAGTTCTTC. Full variable domain (missing parts from reference TRBV30 and TRBJ2-1): SQTIHQWPATLVQPVGSPLSLECTVEGTSNPNLYWYRQAAGRGLQLLFYSVGIGQISSEVPQNLSASRPQDRQFILSSKKLLLSDSGFYLCAWSDNNEQFFGPGTRLTVL.

This clonotype has a count of ten or more. The genes are TRBV12-3 or TRBV12-4 and TRBJ2-7, with 10 bases aligning to TRBD1. The V and J ends lost 6 bases and 0 bases, in that order; junction bases with no gene match: 5. CDR3 length equals 15 residues. The DNA of the CDR3 is TGTGCCAGCAGGCCCGGGACAGGGGCCTCCTACGAGCAGTACTTC. Translated: CASRPGTGASYEQYF.

This clonotype was counted ten times or more. This chain links TRBV3-1 with TRBJ2-7; D not certain. There are 14 residues in the CDR3. V was clipped by 1 base and J by 0 bases, with 7 bases between them. Germline lookup yields CDR1 LGHDT and CDR2 YNNKEL (reference sequence). CDR3: CASSQGAYSYEQYF. CDR3 in DNA: TGTGCCAGCAGCCAAGGAGCGTACTCCTACGAGCAGTACTTC.

The chain employs TRBV18 and TRBJ1-1, with a tentative D call TRBD1 (6 bases). Looked up from germline, CDR1 is KGHSH and CDR2 is LQKENI. Trimming removed 6 bases at V and 1 base at J, with 15 bases between. This CDR3 has 15 amino acids. The CDR3 protein is CASSPAGAGNTEAFF. In nucleotides, the CDR3 is TGTGCCAGCTCCCCGGCGGGGGCCGGGAACACTGAAGCTTTCTTT. Filled out from reference TRBV18 and TRBJ1-1, the complete variable domain reads NAGVMQNPRHLVRRRGQEARLRCSPMKGHSHVYWYRQLPEEGLKFMVYLQKENIIDESGMPKERFSAEFPKEGPSILRIQQVVRGDSAAYFCASSPAGAGNTEAFFGQGTRLTVV.

This clonotype was seen at least ten times. V usage is TRBV2 and J usage is TRBJ1-4; D not certain. The CDR3 is 15 residues long. V was shortened by 10 bases and J by 4 bases, with 19 bases between the two germline ends. Germline values: CDR1 SNHLY, CDR2 FYNNEI. The CDR3 nucleotides read TGTGCCATTAGGCCCCATGGAGTAGTTAATGAAAAACTGTTTTTT. Protein product: CAIRPHGVVNEKLFF.

This clonotype was seen ten or more times. The chain has TRBV7-9 and TRBJ2-1; D might be TRBD2 (6 bases). Germline CDR1 is SEHNR and CDR2 is FQNEAQ (reference sequence). This CDR3 is built from 15 residues. The V end was cut by 1 base, the J end by 3 bases, with 10 bases between. The CDR3: CASSLDGGLYNEQFF. Here the CDR3 DNA reads TGTGCCAGCAGCTTAGACGGGGGACTCTACAATGAGCAGTTCTTC.

This clonotype was counted at least ten times. CDR3 sequence (DNA): TGCAGTGCAGACGTCTATATCGGGGGACATTCGGGAGATACGCAGTATTTT. Protein sequence: CSADVYIGGHSGDTQYF. This chain connects TRBV20-1 to TRBJ2-3; D assignment may be TRBD1 or TRBD2 (6 bases each). The V gene's germline CDR1 is DFQATT and CDR2 SNEGSKA (reference sequence). There are 17 residues in the CDR3. Trimming took 6 bases from V and 5 from J, leaving 27 bases between them.

A few counts support this clonotype. The chain employs TRBV12-3 or TRBV12-4 and TRBJ2-7; TRBD1 matches 7 bases. The length of the CDR3 is 13 residues. J lost 2 bases, V lost 7 bases, and 5 bases had no gene match. CDR3 in DNA: TGTGCCAGCACCCCGACAGGGACCTACGAGCAGTACTTC. Encoded protein: CASTPTGTYEQYF.

This clonotype has ten or more counts. This rearrangement joins TRBV2 to TRBJ1-4; maybe TRBD1 (6 bases). Germline assignment: CDR1 SNHLY and CDR2 FYNNEI. Trimming left V 6 bases short and J 0 bases short, with 17 bases between. The CDR3 has 17 residues. CDR3 sequence: CASRSPGTPATNEKLFF. The CDR3 coding sequence is TGTGCCAGCAGGTCCCCTGGGACACCCGCAACTAATGAAAAACTGTTTTTT.

This clonotype was counted many times. The chain employs TRBV7-9 and TRBJ2-5; TRBD2 matches 15 bases. The V and J ends lost 1 base and 2 bases, in that order; junction bases with no gene match: 5. The germline CDR1 and CDR2 sequences are SEHNR and FQNEAQ (reference sequence). The CDR3 spans 18 residues. CDR3 DNA sequence: TGTGCCAGCAGCTTAGGGGGACTAGCGGGAGGAAGGCAAGAGACCCAGTACTTC. Its translation: CASSLGGLAGGRQETQYF. The complete variable domain, with remaining parts taken from reference TRBV7-9 and TRBJ2-5, reads DTGVSQNPRHKITKRGQNVTFRCDPISEHNRLYWYRQTLGQGPEFLTYFQNEAQLEKSRLLSDRFSAERPKGSFSTLEIQRTEQGDSAMYLCASSLGGLAGGRQETQYFGPGTRLLVL.

This clonotype has a count of ten or more. The DNA of the CDR3 is TGTGCCACGGAGGGGGAGGACACTGAAGCTTTCTTT. Translating gives CATEGEDTEAFF. This chain uses TRBV10-3 with TRBJ1-1; weak D call: TRBD1 (6 bases). This CDR3 comprises 12 residues. Germline assignment: CDR1 ENHRY and CDR2 SYGVKD. Deletions cut 10 bases from V and 3 bases from J, with 12 bases between.